Sequencing of this T cell receptor (beta chain) was carried out in a study of blood T cell repertoires in COVID-19. Assay: immunoSEQ multiplex PCR; the TCRdb copy retains only in-frame clones and omits some. This table holds roughly 200,000 clones, roughly 89% found once. The germline gives CDR1 GTSNPN, CDR2 SVGIG (reference sequence). With V trimmed by 2 bases and J by 5 bases, 9 bases remained unmatched. The CDR3 is 16 amino acids. The receptor was derived from a woman aged 30 to 39 with acute COVID-19. The J gene is TRBJ1-4, the V gene TRBV30; 9 nucleotides align to TRBD1. The sequenced material came from PBMCs or T cells enriched from blood (not recorded which). The CDR3 protein is CAWSSLTGTGNEKLFF. Here the CDR3 DNA reads TGTGCCTGGAGTTCCTTGACCGGGACAGGGAATGAAAAACTGTTTTTT.